These 20 T cell receptor beta chains were sequenced from one sample in a study of PD-L1 blockade in urothelial cancer. The time point here: peripheral blood 6 weeks after treatment start. Data came from immunoSEQ multiplex PCR; TCRdb stores just in-frame clones and leaves some out. The sample shows 100,000 to 150,000 clones, more than 75% of them seen only once. This material consisted of PBMCs, taken around atezolizumab (anti-PD-L1) treatment. All receptors come from a man in his forties or fifties with urothelial cancer.

The chain has TRBV7-2 and TRBJ2-7; possibly TRBD2 for D (5 bases). The V gene's germline CDR1 is SGHTA and CDR2 FQGNSA. Deletions cut 4 bases from V and 2 bases from J, with 15 bases between. This CDR3 is built from 15 residues. The CDR3 is CASSSPTRGTYEQYF. CDR3 coding DNA: TGTGCCAGCAGCTCCCCGACCAGAGGGACCTACGAGCAGTACTTC. Full variable domain (missing parts from reference TRBV7-2 and TRBJ2-7): GAGVSQSPSNKVTEKGKDVELRCDPISGHTALYWYRQSLGQGLEFLIYFQGNSAPDKSGLPSDRFSAERTGGSVSTLTIQRTQQEDSAVYLCASSSPTRGTYEQYFGPGTRLTVT.

This clone was seen only once. The V and J genes are TRBV14 and TRBJ1-3, with D unresolved. Germline CDR1 reads SGHDN; CDR2 reads FVKESK. Trimming removed 8 bases at V and 2 bases at J, with 16 bases between. This CDR3 contains 15 residues. CDR3: CASSRRVVAGNTIYF. As DNA, the CDR3 is TGTGCCAGCTCACGGCGGGTTGTGGCTGGAAACACCATATATTTT.

The V call is TRBV19, the J call TRBJ2-2; 11 bases are shared with TRBD2. The CDR3 has 16 amino acids. The V segment lost 2 bases and the J segment 1 base; nucleotides outside the gene matches: 0. The germline gives CDR1 LNHDA, CDR2 SQIVND (reference sequence). Here the CDR3 reads CASSITSGRNTGELFF. The CDR3 coding sequence is TGTGCCAGTAGTATAACTAGCGGGAGGAACACCGGGGAGCTGTTTTTT. The full variable domain, in which reference TRBV19 and TRBJ2-2 provide the parts outside the CDR3, is DGGITQSPKYLFRKEGQNVTLSCEQNLNHDAMYWYRQDPGQGLRLIYYSQIVNDFQKGDIAEGYSVSREKKESFPLTVTSAQKNPTAFYLCASSITSGRNTGELFFGEGSRLTVL.

The J gene is TRBJ2-2, the V gene TRBV4-1, with a tentative D call TRBD2 (6 bases). The CDR3 extends over 15 amino acids. V lost 5 bases to trimming and J lost 7 bases, with 17 bases between them. Germline V gene lookup returns CDR1 MGHRA and CDR2 YSYEKL. The CDR3 nucleotides are TGCGCCAGCAGCGACCCTACCGGGAGAGGCGGGGAGCTGTTTTTT. This sequence encodes CASSDPTGRGGELFF.

V is TRBV6-6 and J is TRBJ2-1; 10 bases match TRBD2. The V segment lost 6 bases and the J segment 7 bases; nucleotides outside the gene matches: 9. Germline CDR1 is MNHNY and CDR2 is SVGAGI (reference sequence). The CDR3 is 15 amino acids. The CDR3 DNA reads as TGTGCCAGCAGCCTATTAGCGGGAGGAAGGAATGAGCAGTTCTTC. This encodes CASSLLAGGRNEQFF.

This chain links TRBV7-2 with TRBJ2-7; D perhaps matches TRBD1 (5 bases). In germline, CDR1 is SGHTA, CDR2 FQGNSA. With 3 bases removed from V and 5 bases from J, the gap between germline ends came to 8 bases. The CDR3 consists of 12 residues. The DNA for the CDR3 is TGTGCCAGCAGCTTCAGGGTTGACGAGCAGTACTTC. Translated: CASSFRVDEQYF.

In its sample, this clone was seen once. The CDR3 spells CASSLGGTGKPQHF. DNA of the CDR3: TGTGCCAGCAGCTTGGGCGGGACAGGAAAGCCCCAGCATTTT. The rearrangement uses TRBV5-4 and TRBJ1-5; TRBD1 agrees at 8 bases. With V trimmed by 0 bases and J by 8 bases, 4 bases remained unmatched. CDR3 size: 14 residues. Germline CDR1 is SGHNT and CDR2 is YYREEE (reference sequence).

The rearrangement links TRBV6-6 to TRBJ2-4, with D unresolved. Deletions cut 8 bases from V and 0 bases from J, with 8 bases between. Germline lookup yields CDR1 MNHNY and CDR2 SVGAGI (reference sequence). The CDR3 has 13 residues. CDR3 loop: CASHNLAKNIQYF. CDR3 sequence (DNA): TGTGCCAGCCACAACCTAGCCAAAAACATTCAGTACTTC.

The chain couples TRBV19 to TRBJ2-7; TRBD1 matches at 8 bases. There are 14 residues in the CDR3. Losses at the gene ends were 4 bases for V and 6 bases for J; bases not matched to a gene: 8. CDR1 is LNHDA and CDR2 is SQIVND in the germline V gene (reference sequence). The CDR3 protein is CASSTGTGFGEQYF. Here the CDR3 DNA reads TGTGCCAGTAGTACCGGGACAGGATTCGGCGAGCAGTACTTC.

J is TRBJ2-3 and V is TRBV2; tentative D call: TRBD2 (5 bases). Looked up from germline, CDR1 is SNHLY and CDR2 is FYNNEI. This CDR3 has 17 residues. The V end lost 4 bases, the J end lost 0 bases, and 17 bases lay between the germline ends. CDR3 nucleotides: TGTGCCAGCAGTGTATCGGCCAAGAGCGGAAGCACAGATACGCAGTATTTT. Its translation: CASSVSAKSGSTDTQYF.

V gene TRBV7-2 combines with J gene TRBJ2-7; tentatively, D is TRBD2 (5 bases). Germline CDR1 and CDR2: SGHTA and FQGNSA. Deletions cut 4 bases from V and 3 bases from J, with 7 bases between. This CDR3 is 12 amino acids long. Written as DNA, the CDR3 is TGTGCCAGCAGCTCGGACTTCTACGAGCAGTACTTC. It translates to CASSSDFYEQYF.

The chain combines TRBV6-5 with TRBJ2-3; TRBD2 agrees at 12 bases. Germline V gives CDR1 MNHEY, CDR2 SVGAGI. The CDR3 totals 14 residues. V was clipped by 5 bases and J by 8 bases; unmatched bases: 5. CDR3 in DNA: TGTGCCAGCAGTCGACTAGCGGGAGCGGGTACGCAGTATTTT. Its translation: CASSRLAGAGTQYF.

The chain combines TRBV12-2 with TRBJ2-5; the DNA was not used to check the table's D call, TRBD2. TRBV12-2 is noted as a pseudogene. The CDR3 runs 16 residues. The CDR3 DNA reads TGTGCAAGTCGACCCCGACTAGCGGTGTACCAAGAGACCCAGTACTTC. Translated: CASRPRLAVYQETQYF.

This chain connects TRBV30 to TRBJ2-1; 7 bases are shared with TRBD2. CDR1 is GTSNPN and CDR2 is SVGIG in the germline V gene (reference sequence). CDR3 length equals 14 residues. V lost 4 bases and J lost 4; bases outside the gene matches: 7. The CDR3 nucleotides are TGTGCCTGGAAGCGGCGGGAGAGGTACAATGAGCAGTTCTTC. Protein: CAWKRRERYNEQFF.

This chain links TRBV6-1 with TRBJ1-6, with 9 bases aligning to TRBD1. The CDR3 covers 15 residues. V trimming: 1 base; J trimming: 9 bases; junction bases outside the gene matches: 4. CDR1 MNHNS and CDR2 SASEGT come from the germline V gene. CDR3 in amino acids: CASSEGTGVSSPLHF. The CDR3 nucleotides are TGTGCCAGCAGTGAAGGGACAGGGGTGAGTTCACCCCTCCACTTT.

This clone was found a few times. The CDR3 loop reads CASSPGDRPPWELFF. CDR3 nucleotides: TGTGCCAGCAGCCCCGGGGACAGACCGCCGTGGGAGCTGTTTTTT. The rearrangement links TRBV11-3 to TRBJ2-2, with 7 bases fitting TRBD1. This CDR3 region has 15 residues. The ends lost 5 bases at V and 9 bases at J; junction bases unmatched: 12. In germline, CDR1 is SGHNT, CDR2 YENEEA.

The gene calls are TRBV6-1 and TRBJ1-4, with 7 positions matching TRBD1. The J segment lost 7 bases and the V segment lost 7 bases, leaving 9 bases of the junction unmatched. This CDR3 spans 14 amino acids. CDR1 is MNHNS and CDR2 is SASEGT in the germline V gene. The CDR3 protein is CASTRQGGGEKLFF. CDR3 nucleotides: TGTGCCAGCACTCGACAGGGTGGTGGTGAAAAACTGTTTTTT.

The chain uses TRBV5-6 and TRBJ1-5; TRBD1 might be the D (5 bases). The CDR3 extends over 15 amino acids. Between the trimmed V and J ends, which lost 1 base and 3 bases, there was a span of 11 bases. The germline gives CDR1 SGHDT, CDR2 YYEEEE. The CDR3 coding sequence is TGTGCCAGCAGCTTGCAAGGGGAACTCAATCAGCCCCAGCATTTT. It translates to CASSLQGELNQPQHF.

The chain employs TRBV5-8 and TRBJ2-7; weak D call: TRBD1 (5 bases). The CDR3 runs 14 residues. Deletions cut 4 bases from V and 1 base from J, with 12 bases between. Germline CDR1 is SGHTS and CDR2 is YDEGEE. Written as DNA, the CDR3 is TGTGCCAGCAGCGATAGGACATGGTCCTACGAGCAGTACTTC. Translating gives CASSDRTWSYEQYF.

The J gene is TRBJ2-5, the V gene TRBV5-1; D gene ambiguous. Trimming cost V 0 bases and J 1 base, with 10 bases left between them. CDR1 is SGHRS, CDR2 YFSETQ, per germline. CDR3 length: 15 residues. The CDR3 region has the DNA TGCGCCAGCAGCTTGGATCGCCCGGGCCAAGAGACCCAGTACTTC. Residues: CASSLDRPGQETQYF. Variable domain in full (rest from reference TRBV5-1 and TRBJ2-5): KAGVTQTPRYLIKTRGQQVTLSCSPISGHRSVSWYQQTPGQGLQFLFEYFSETQRNKGNFPGRFSGRQFSNSRSEMNVSTLELGDSALYLCASSLDRPGQETQYFGPGTRLLVL.